The clone carrying this TCR beta chain was counted a single time. This sample was taken from a study of T cell changes during pregnancy in multiple sclerosis. Sequenced by immunoSEQ multiplex PCR; TCRdb stores in-frame clones only, minus some. Of over 55,000 clones in the sample, 94% were seen once. The germline CDR1 and CDR2 sequences are PRHDT and FYEKMQ (reference sequence). The CDR3 contains 13 residues. V gene TRBV13 combines with J gene TRBJ2-5; D is unresolved. The DNA end is a closer match to TRBJ2-7, so the J assignment may be wrong. The clonotype comes from a female donor with multiple sclerosis, enrolled in a pregnancy study. Sample: CD8+ T cells from peripheral blood mononuclear cells, taken in the third trimester of pregnancy. Here the CDR3 DNA reads TGTGCCAGCAGCTTAGGCCTCGCCTACGAGCAGTACTTC. Residues: CASSLGLAYEQYF.